This T cell receptor beta chain was found in a study of human T cells and chemical hapten exposure. The wider study: Slight volume differences across pooled libraries mainly accounted for varying per-sample TCR yields.

This clonotype has ten or more counts. The antigen is not known. The library tagged individual cDNA molecules with unique molecular identifiers. Original handling: A typical sample had approximately 93,000 TCRs, with about 23,224 to 750,000 overall. TCRdb reanalysed the 5' RACE reads using MiXCR and keeps one entry per CDR3 protein. The V and J calls were determined by TCRdb, not by the authors. In the table there are about 140,000 distinct CDR3 sequences, roughly 4% of which are singletons. The total RNA was obtained from whole blood that was not fractionated. Study-wide results and limits: No change in TCRs above 1 in 1000 frequency was produced by DPC sensitization.

This CDR3 is 15 amino acids long. The germline V gene encodes CDR1 SEHNR and CDR2 FQNEAQ (reference sequence). V lost 3 bases, J lost 2 bases, and 12 bases lay in between. V and J are TRBV7-9 and TRBJ2-3; a weak D match, TRBD2 (6 bases). This receptor was taken from a female donor in good health. CDR3 sequence: CASSFFSGPTDTQYF. CDR3 DNA: TGTGCCAGCAGCTTCTTTAGCGGACCCACAGATACGCAGTATTTT.